Listed here is a single T cell receptor beta chain. Its antigen remains unidentified. This sample was included in a study of response to subunit inactivated influenza vaccine. Study outcomes and limitations: With each seasonal influenza vaccination, the authors suggested, few new T cells are recruited.

Via MiXCR, TCRdb re-called the RT-PCR reads, giving one row per CDR3 protein. The data show a few hundred thousand distinct CDR3 sequences, over 9% seen once. The CDR3 is 16 residues long. The trim removed 4 bases at V and 1 base at J, leaving 0 bases unmatched. CDR1 is ENHRY, CDR2 SYGVKD, per germline. The chain recombines TRBV10-3 with TRBJ2-2; 13 nucleotides align to TRBD2. The sequence was obtained from a man in his forties or fifties who received an inactivated influenza vaccine. This sample comprised non-naive T cells sorted from PBMCs, obtained 14 days before vaccination. CDR3 region: CAISGTSGRNTGELFF. The CDR3 DNA is TGTGCCATCAGTGGGACTAGCGGGAGGAACACCGGGGAGCTGTTTTTT.